The rows below give T cell receptor beta chains drawn from one sample of a study of beta chain features in type 1 diabetes. Assay used: immunoSEQ multiplex PCR; TCRdb lists only in-frame clones, some missing. Counted here are under 300,000 clones, around 14% occurring once; the ten biggest clones make up roughly 0.019%. Sequenced sample: naive CD4+ T cells from blood. The receptor set was obtained from a young man with type 1 diabetes. Each CDR3 is given with its conserved first and last residue. Fields, in order: clone size, J gene, V gene, D gene, CDR3 protein, CDR3 DNA. A D gene is named only where the DNA matches it firmly. Part of the rows lack a size; the others show once, few, many or a class for expanded clones.

few | TRBJ2-3 | TRBV29-1 | . | CSVGGLPRTDTQYF | TGCAGCGTTGGTGGCCTGCCCCGCACAGATACGCAGTATTTT
few | TRBJ2-5 | TRBV9 | . | CASSVATGTGTQYF | TGTGCCAGCAGCGTTGCAACAGGGACCGGGACCCAGTACTTC
. | TRBJ1-2 | TRBV11-3 | . | CASSQAGVRGPYGYTF | TGTGCCAGCAGCCAAGCGGGGGTCCGAGGACCTTATGGCTACACCTTC
. | TRBJ2-7 | TRBV18 | TRBD2 | CASSLTSGAGVLEQYF | TGTGCCAGCTCACTCACCTCGGGAGCGGGGGTACTCGAGCAGTACTTC
few | TRBJ2-7 | TRBV6-6 | . | CASSDPRGSYEQYF | TGTGCCAGCAGCGACCCTAGGGGGAGCTACGAGCAGTACTTC
few | TRBJ1-6 | TRBV19 | . | CASSGYDSPLHF | TGTGCCAGTTCCGGGTATGATTCACCCCTCCACTTT
few | TRBJ1-1 | TRBV4-1 | TRBD1 | CASSQAWQGGSSRSAFF | TGCGCCAGCAGCCAAGCGTGGCAGGGGGGAAGTAGTAGGTCAGCTTTCTTT
few | TRBJ2-1 | TRBV5-4 | . | CASGTGNEQFF | TGTGCCAGCGGAACAGGGAATGAGCAGTTCTTC
. | TRBJ2-1 | TRBV29-1 | . | CSVPRVAATYNEQFF | TGCAGCGTCCCCCGGGTAGCGGCGACCTACAATGAGCAGTTCTTC
. | TRBJ2-1 | TRBV6-5 | TRBD2 | CASGLRLAGEQFF | TGTGCCAGCGGCCTTCGGCTAGCGGGAGAGCAGTTCTTC
once | TRBJ2-3 | TRBV9 | TRBD2 | CASSPRIKGGTDTQYF | TGTGCCAGCAGCCCCCGGATCAAGGGAGGGACAGATACGCAGTATTTT
few | TRBJ2-5 | TRBV5-6 | . | CASSLRRETQYF | TGTGCCAGCAGCTTAAGGAGGGAGACCCAGTACTTC
. | TRBJ2-5 | TRBV7-2 | TRBD2 | CASSFRLAGGETQYF | TGTGCCAGCAGCTTCCGGCTAGCGGGAGGGGAGACCCAGTACTTC
. | TRBJ1-1 | TRBV2 | TRBD1 | CASRNDRGRAFF | TGTGCCAGCAGGAACGACAGGGGTAGGGCTTTCTTT
few | TRBJ2-7 | TRBV7-8 | TRBD1 | CASSPSAGQGSYEQYF | TGTGCCAGCAGCCCGTCAGCGGGACAGGGATCCTACGAGCAGTACTTC
. | TRBJ2-7 | TRBV5-1 | TRBD1 | CASSPDRTYEQYF | TGCGCCAGCAGTCCGGACAGGACCTACGAGCAGTACTTC
few | TRBJ1-2 | TRBV6-5 | . | CASSYTTGRGGYTF | TGTGCCAGCAGTTACACCACGGGCCGAGGGGGCTACACCTTC
few | TRBJ2-2 | TRBV5-1 | . | CASTQEENTGELFF | TGCGCCAGCACCCAAGAGGAAAACACCGGGGAGCTGTTTTTT
few | TRBJ1-2 | TRBV19 | TRBD1 | CATDPGGGYGYTF | TGTGCCACTGACCCAGGGGGAGGCTATGGCTACACCTTC
. | TRBJ1-1 | TRBV5-4 | TRBD1 | CASSSNDRGPATEAFF | TGTGCCAGCAGCTCTAATGACAGGGGGCCTGCCACTGAAGCTTTCTTT
few | TRBJ2-5 | TRBV7-9 | TRBD1 | CASSARQGEAETQYF | TGTGCCAGCAGCGCACGACAGGGAGAGGCAGAGACCCAGTACTTC
. | TRBJ1-1 | TRBV7-9 | . | CASSLGGSQNTEAFF | TGTGCCAGCAGCTTAGGTGGTAGCCAGAACACTGAAGCTTTCTTT
. | TRBJ1-5 | TRBV5-1 | . | CASSLGGPGQPQHF | TGCGCCAGCAGCTTGGGCGGGCCGGGCCAGCCCCAGCATTTT
. | TRBJ2-7 | TRBV18 | . | CASSPDSLYEQYF | TGTGCCAGCTCACCCGACAGTCTCTACGAGCAGTACTTC
few | TRBJ1-2 | TRBV6-5 | TRBD1 | CASRFTGDYGYTF | TGTGCCAGCAGATTTACAGGGGACTATGGCTACACCTTC
. | TRBJ1-3 | TRBV29-1 | . | CSVNGQKNGNTIYF | TGCAGCGTCAATGGACAGAAAAATGGAAACACCATATATTTT
few | TRBJ2-5 | TRBV18 | . | CASSPIQAVQETQYF | TGTGCCAGCTCACCAATACAAGCGGTCCAAGAGACCCAGTACTTC
. | TRBJ2-3 | TRBV5-4 | TRBD2 | CASSLTSGSTDTQYF | TGTGCCAGCAGCCTCACTAGCGGGAGCACAGATACGCAGTATTTT
. | TRBJ1-2 | TRBV4-1 | . | CASSRTGEILKGGYTF | TGCGCCAGCAGCCGGACGGGGGAAATACTAAAGGGTGGCTACACCTTC
few | TRBJ2-2 | TRBV27 | TRBD2 | CASSPWTSGYANTGELFF | TGTGCCAGCAGTCCCTGGACTAGCGGATACGCGAACACCGGGGAGCTGTTTTTT
. | TRBJ2-6 | TRBV7-2 | TRBD1 | CASSLTGSYSGANVLTF | TGTGCCAGCAGCTTGACAGGGAGTTACTCTGGGGCCAACGTCCTGACTTTC
. | TRBJ1-6 | TRBV21-1 | . | CASSFYLFGRVGSPLHF | TGTGCCAGCAGCTTTTATCTGTTTGGGAGGGTAGGTTCACCCCTCCACTTT
few | TRBJ1-2 | TRBV10-3 | . | CAISDDGEVYGYTF | TGTGCCATCAGTGATGACGGGGAGGTCTATGGCTACACCTTC
few | TRBJ2-5 | TRBV11-3 | TRBD1 | CASSLDGTGKETQYF | TGTGCCAGCAGCTTAGACGGGACAGGGAAAGAGACCCAGTACTTC
. | TRBJ2-3 | TRBV11-2 | TRBD1 | CASSPGQVEDTQYF | TGTGCCAGCAGCCCCGGACAGGTAGAGGATACGCAGTATTTT
few | TRBJ2-2 | TRBV15 | . | CATSRDRVSGNTGELFF | TGTGCCACCAGCAGAGATCGGGTTAGCGGCAACACCGGGGAGCTGTTTTTT
. | TRBJ2-1 | TRBV9 | TRBD2 | CASSPRGVAGDEQFF | TGTGCCAGCAGCCCCCGTGGGGTAGCGGGGGATGAGCAGTTCTTC
. | TRBJ1-1 | TRBV27 | TRBD1 | CASSFRGRNTEAFF | TGTGCCAGCAGTTTCAGGGGGAGGAACACTGAAGCTTTCTTT
few | TRBJ1-1 | TRBV7-2 | . | CASSLALAGNTEAFF | TGTGCCAGCAGCTTAGCGCTGGCAGGGAACACTGAAGCTTTCTTT
few | TRBJ1-2 | TRBV29-1 | . | CSVVDSEDIYGYTF | TGCAGCGTTGTGGACAGCGAGGACATCTATGGCTACACCTTC
few | TRBJ1-4 | TRBV7-9 | . | CASSLGQINEKLFF | TGTGCCAGCAGCTTAGGACAGATTAATGAAAAACTGTTTTTT
few | TRBJ2-5 | TRBV12-5 | . | CASGLSPTETQYF | TGTGCTAGTGGTTTATCCCCCACTGAGACCCAGTACTTC
few | TRBJ2-5 | TRBV30 | . | CAWSVGGETQYF | TGTGCCTGGAGTGTGGGGGGAGAGACCCAGTACTTC
. | TRBJ2-3 | TRBV4-1 | . | CASSQDRAGAAKRTDTQYF | TGCGCCAGCAGCCAAGACCGGGCGGGCGCAGCCAAACGCACAGATACGCAGTATTTT
. | TRBJ2-7 | TRBV30 | . | CAWSVGAAHEQYF | TGTGCCTGGAGTGTAGGGGCAGCCCACGAGCAGTACTTC
. | TRBJ2-5 | TRBV10-3 | TRBD2 | CAISESVAGAQETQYF | TGTGCCATCAGTGAGTCGGTAGCGGGGGCCCAAGAGACCCAGTACTTC
. | TRBJ2-2 | TRBV15 | TRBD2 | CATSSRTSGRGGELFF | TGTGCCACCAGCAGTCGGACTAGCGGGAGGGGCGGGGAGCTGTTTTTT
few | TRBJ2-5 | TRBV5-4 | TRBD2 | CASSRAGSSISKETQYF | TGTGCCAGCAGCCGAGCGGGGAGCTCTATATCCAAAGAGACCCAGTACTTC
few | TRBJ2-3 | TRBV7-9 | TRBD2 | CASSPGTSGNTDTQYF | TGTGCCAGCAGCCCCGGGACTAGCGGAAACACAGATACGCAGTATTTT
few | TRBJ2-7 | TRBV2 | . | CASSESAGGPYEQYF | TGTGCCAGCAGTGAATCGGCAGGGGGGCCCTACGAGCAGTACTTC
. | TRBJ2-1 | TRBV19 | . | CASRDPSEGNNEQFF | TGTGCCAGTAGAGACCCATCCGAGGGTAACAATGAGCAGTTCTTC
few | TRBJ2-4 | TRBV5-1 | . | CASSPPGLAKNIQYF | TGCGCCAGCAGCCCCCCGGGACTAGCCAAAAACATTCAGTACTTC
few | TRBJ2-1 | TRBV5-1 | TRBD2 | CASSLGPLAGGPSEQFF | TGCGCCAGCAGCTTGGGTCCCCTAGCGGGGGGGCCCAGTGAGCAGTTCTTC
. | TRBJ2-3 | TRBV29-1 | TRBD1 | CSAGQGNTDTQYF | TGCAGCGCCGGACAGGGAAACACAGATACGCAGTATTTT